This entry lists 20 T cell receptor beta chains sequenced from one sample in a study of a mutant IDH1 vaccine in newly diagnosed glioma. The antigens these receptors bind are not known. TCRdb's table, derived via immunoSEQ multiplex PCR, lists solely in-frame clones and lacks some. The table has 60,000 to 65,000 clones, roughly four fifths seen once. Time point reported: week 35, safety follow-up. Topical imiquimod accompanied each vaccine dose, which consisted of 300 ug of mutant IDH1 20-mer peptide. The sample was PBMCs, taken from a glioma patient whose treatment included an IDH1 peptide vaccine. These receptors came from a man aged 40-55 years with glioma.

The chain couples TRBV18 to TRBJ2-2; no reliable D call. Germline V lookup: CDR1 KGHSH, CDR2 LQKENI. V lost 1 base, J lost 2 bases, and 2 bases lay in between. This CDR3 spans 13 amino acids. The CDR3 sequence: CASSPLNTGELFF. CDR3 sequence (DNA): TGTGCCAGCTCACCACTTAACACCGGGGAGCTGTTTTTT.

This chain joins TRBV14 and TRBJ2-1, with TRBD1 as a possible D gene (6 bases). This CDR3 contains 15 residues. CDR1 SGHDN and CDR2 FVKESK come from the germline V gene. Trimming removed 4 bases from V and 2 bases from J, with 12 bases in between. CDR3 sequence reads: CASSRAGTTYNEQFF. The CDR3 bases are TGTGCCAGCAGCCGAGCCGGGACAACCTACAATGAGCAGTTCTTC.

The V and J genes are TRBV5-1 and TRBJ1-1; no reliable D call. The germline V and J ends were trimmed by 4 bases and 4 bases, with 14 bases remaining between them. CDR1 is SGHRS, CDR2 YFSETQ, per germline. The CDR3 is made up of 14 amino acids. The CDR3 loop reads CASSRERVSTEAFF. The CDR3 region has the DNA TGCGCCAGCAGCCGAGAGAGGGTGAGCACTGAAGCTTTCTTT.

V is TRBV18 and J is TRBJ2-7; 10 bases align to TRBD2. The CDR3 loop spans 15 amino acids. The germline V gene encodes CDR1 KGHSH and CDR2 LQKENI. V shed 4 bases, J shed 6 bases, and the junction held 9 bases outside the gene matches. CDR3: CASSRLAGEKGEQYF. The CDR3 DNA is TGTGCCAGCTCACGTCTAGCGGGAGAAAAGGGCGAGCAGTACTTC.

CDR3 DNA: TGTGCCAGCAGCTTATCGGGAGCGGTTTGGGAGACCCAGTACTTC. Translation: CASSLSGAVWETQYF. J is TRBJ2-5 and V is TRBV7-6; D is possibly TRBD2 (6 bases). Trimming pared 2 bases from V and 5 bases from J, leaving 15 bases between. CDR3 length: 15 amino acids. From germline, CDR1 is SGHVS and CDR2 FNYEAQ.

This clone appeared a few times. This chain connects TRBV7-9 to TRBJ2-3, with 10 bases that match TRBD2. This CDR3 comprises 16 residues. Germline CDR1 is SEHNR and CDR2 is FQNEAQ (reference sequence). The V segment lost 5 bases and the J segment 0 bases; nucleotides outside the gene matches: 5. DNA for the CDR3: TGTGCCAGCAGCATCGGGACTAGCGAGAGCACAGATACGCAGTATTTT. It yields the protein CASSIGTSESTDTQYF.

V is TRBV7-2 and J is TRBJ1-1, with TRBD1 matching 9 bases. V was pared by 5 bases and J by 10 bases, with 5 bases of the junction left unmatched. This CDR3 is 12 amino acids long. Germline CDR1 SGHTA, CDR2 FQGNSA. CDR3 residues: CASSPRQGVAFF. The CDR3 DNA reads TGTGCCAGCAGCCCTCGACAGGGGGTAGCTTTCTTT. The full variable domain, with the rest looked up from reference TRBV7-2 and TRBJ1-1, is GAGVSQSPSNKVTEKGKDVELRCDPISGHTALYWYRQSLGQGLEFLIYFQGNSAPDKSGLPSDRFSAERTGGSVSTLTIQRTQQEDSAVYLCASSPRQGVAFFGQGTRLTVV.

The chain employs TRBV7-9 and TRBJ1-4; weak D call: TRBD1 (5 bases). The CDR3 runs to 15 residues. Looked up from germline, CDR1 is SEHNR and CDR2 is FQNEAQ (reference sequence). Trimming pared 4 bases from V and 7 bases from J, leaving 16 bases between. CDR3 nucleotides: TGTGCCAGCAGCTCGGGGACCCTGGGGGGTGAAAAACTGTTTTTT. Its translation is CASSSGTLGGEKLFF.

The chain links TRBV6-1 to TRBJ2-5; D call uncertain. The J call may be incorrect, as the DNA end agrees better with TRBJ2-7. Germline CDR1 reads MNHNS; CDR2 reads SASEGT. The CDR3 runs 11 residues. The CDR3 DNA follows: TGTGCCAGCAGTGAGTTGTACGAGCAGTACTTC. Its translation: CASSELYEQYF.

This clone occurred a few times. DNA for the CDR3: TGTGCCAGTAGTTTCGACAGGGGTAGCAATCAGCCCCAGCATTTT. Amino acid sequence: CASSFDRGSNQPQHF. V usage is TRBV19 and J usage is TRBJ1-5; 8 bases match TRBD1. Germline-derived CDR1 and CDR2 are LNHDA and SQIVND (reference sequence). The junction had 3 bases not matched to a gene; V was cut back by 5 bases and J by 0 bases. This CDR3 is 15 amino acids long.

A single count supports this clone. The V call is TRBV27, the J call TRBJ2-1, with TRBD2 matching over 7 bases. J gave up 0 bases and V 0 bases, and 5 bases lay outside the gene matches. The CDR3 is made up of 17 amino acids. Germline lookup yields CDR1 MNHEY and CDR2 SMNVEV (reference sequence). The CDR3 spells CASSLSSRGSSYNEQFF. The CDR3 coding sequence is TGTGCCAGCAGTTTATCCTCGCGGGGGAGCTCCTACAATGAGCAGTTCTTC.

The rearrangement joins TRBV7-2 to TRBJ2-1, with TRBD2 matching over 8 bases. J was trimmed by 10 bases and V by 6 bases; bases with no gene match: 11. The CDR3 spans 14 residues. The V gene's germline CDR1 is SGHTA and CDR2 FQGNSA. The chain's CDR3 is CASRSAAGGGEQFF. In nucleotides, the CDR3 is TGTGCCAGCAGGAGCGCGGCGGGAGGAGGAGAGCAGTTCTTC.

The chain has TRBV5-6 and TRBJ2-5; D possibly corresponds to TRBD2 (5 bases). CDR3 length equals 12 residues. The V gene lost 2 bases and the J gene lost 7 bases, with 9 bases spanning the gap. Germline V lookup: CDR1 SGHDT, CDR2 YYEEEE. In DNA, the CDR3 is TGTGCCAGCAGCTTAACTAGTGGGACCCAGTACTTC. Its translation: CASSLTSGTQYF.

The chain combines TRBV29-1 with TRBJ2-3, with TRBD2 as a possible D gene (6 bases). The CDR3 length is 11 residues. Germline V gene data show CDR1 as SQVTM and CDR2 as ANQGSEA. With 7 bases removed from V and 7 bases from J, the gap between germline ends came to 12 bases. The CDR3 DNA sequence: TGCAGCGGGCGGGGTCTTAATACGCAGTATTTT. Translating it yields CSGRGLNTQYF.

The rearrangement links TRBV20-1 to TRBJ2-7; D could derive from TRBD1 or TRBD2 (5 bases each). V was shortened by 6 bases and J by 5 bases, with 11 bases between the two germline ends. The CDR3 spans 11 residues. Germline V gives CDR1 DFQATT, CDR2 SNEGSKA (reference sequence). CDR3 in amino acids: CSAGERHEQYF. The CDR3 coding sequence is TGCAGTGCAGGGGAGCGCCACGAGCAGTACTTC.

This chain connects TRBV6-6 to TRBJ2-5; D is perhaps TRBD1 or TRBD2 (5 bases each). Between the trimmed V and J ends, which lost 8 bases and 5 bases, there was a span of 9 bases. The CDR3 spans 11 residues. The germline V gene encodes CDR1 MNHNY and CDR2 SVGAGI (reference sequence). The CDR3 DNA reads TGTGCCAGCTCCGGGGACGAGACCCAGTACTTC. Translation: CASSGDETQYF.

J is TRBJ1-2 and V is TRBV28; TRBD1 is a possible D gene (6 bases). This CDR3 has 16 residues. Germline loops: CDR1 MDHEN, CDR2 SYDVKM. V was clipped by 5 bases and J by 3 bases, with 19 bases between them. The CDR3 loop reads CASSPQGRYLDYGYTF. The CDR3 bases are TGTGCCAGCAGTCCGCAGGGGCGCTATCTCGACTATGGCTACACCTTC.

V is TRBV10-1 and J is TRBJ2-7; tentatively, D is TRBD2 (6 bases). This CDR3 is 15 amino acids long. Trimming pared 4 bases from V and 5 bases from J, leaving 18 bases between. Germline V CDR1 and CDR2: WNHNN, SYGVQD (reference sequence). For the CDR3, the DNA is TGCGCCAGCAGTGGAGAAGGCGGGGACGGAGACGAGCAGTACTTC. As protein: CASSGEGGDGDEQYF.

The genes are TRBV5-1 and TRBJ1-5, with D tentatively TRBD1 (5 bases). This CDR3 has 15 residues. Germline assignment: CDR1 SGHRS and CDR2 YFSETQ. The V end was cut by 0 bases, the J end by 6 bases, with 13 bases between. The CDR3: CASSLDGAVGQPQHF. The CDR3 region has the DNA TGCGCCAGCAGCTTGGACGGGGCGGTCGGTCAGCCCCAGCATTTT.

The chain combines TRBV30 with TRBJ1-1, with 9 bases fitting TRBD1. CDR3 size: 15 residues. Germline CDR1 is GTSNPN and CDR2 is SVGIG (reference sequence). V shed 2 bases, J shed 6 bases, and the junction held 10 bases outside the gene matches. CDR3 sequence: CAWSRGQGKSPEAFF. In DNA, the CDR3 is TGTGCCTGGAGTAGGGGACAGGGAAAAAGCCCTGAAGCTTTCTTT.